This T cell receptor (beta chain) emerged from a study of OX40 agonist ivuxolimab in advanced cancers. Study observations and caveats: In the 0.1 to 3.0 mg/kg range, CD4+ and CD8+ blood T cells had expanded clonally by week 6. No antigen was identified for the clonally expanded peripheral T cells.

Produced via immunoSEQ multiplex PCR; TCRdb's table is partial and in-frame only. The sample carries tens of thousands of clones, approximately 91% recorded once. Notes on this clone: Its antigen remains unknown.

The sampling schedule covered blood at baseline, cycle 4 day 1, and cycle 7 day 1. There are 15 residues in the CDR3. V gave up 3 bases and J gave up 4 bases; unmatched junction bases: 4. CDR1 is SGDLS and CDR2 is YYNGEE in the germline V gene. V gene TRBV9 combines with J gene TRBJ2-1, with 10 nucleotides matching TRBD2. Sequenced material: CD4+ or CD8+ T cells sorted from blood, taken in a trial of the OX40 agonist ivuxolimab. The receptor comes from an adult with an advanced solid tumor such as melanoma, head and neck, liver or kidney cancer. CDR3: CASSGLAGGYNEQFF. The CDR3 DNA reads as TGTGCCAGCAGCGGGTTAGCGGGAGGTTACAATGAGCAGTTCTTC.